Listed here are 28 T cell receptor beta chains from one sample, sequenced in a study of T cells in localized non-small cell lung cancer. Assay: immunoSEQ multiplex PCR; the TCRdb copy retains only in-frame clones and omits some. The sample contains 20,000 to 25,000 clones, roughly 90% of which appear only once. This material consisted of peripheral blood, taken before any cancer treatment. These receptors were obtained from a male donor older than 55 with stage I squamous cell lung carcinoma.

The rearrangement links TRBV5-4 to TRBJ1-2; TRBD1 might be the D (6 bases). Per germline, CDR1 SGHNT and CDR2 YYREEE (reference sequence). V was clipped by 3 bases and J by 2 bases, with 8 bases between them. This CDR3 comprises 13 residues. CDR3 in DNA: TGTGCCAGCAGCTGGACAGCGAACTATGGCTACACCTTC. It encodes CASSWTANYGYTF.

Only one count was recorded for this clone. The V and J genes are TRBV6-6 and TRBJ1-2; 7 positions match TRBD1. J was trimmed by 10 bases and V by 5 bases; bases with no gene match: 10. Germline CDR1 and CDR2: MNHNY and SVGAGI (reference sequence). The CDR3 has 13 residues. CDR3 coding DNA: TGTGCCAGCAGTAAGGGACAGCTCCTTACCTACACCTTC. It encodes CASSKGQLLTYTF.

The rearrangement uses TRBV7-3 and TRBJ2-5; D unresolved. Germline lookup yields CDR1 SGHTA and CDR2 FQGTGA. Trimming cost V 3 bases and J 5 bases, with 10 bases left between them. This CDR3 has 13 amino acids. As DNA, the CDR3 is TGTGCCAGCAGCTTGGTCCGAGGCGAGACCCAGTACTTC. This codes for CASSLVRGETQYF.

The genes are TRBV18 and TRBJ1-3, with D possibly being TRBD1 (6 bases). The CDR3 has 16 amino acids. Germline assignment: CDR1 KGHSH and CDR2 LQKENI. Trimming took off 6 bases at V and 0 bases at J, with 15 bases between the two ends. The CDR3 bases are TGTGCCAGCTCGCCTCAGGGGCTTGACTCTGGAAACACCATATATTTT. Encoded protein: CASSPQGLDSGNTIYF.

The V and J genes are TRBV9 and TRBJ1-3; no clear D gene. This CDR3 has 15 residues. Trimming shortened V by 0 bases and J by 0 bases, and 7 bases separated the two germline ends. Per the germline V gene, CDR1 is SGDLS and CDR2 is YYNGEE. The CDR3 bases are TGTGCCAGCAGCGTAGCGGCGGCCTCTGGAAACACCATATATTTT. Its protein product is CASSVAAASGNTIYF.

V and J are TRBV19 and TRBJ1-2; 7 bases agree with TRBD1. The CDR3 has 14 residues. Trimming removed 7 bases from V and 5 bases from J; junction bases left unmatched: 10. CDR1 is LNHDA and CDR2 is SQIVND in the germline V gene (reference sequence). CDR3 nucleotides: TGTGCCAGTACTGAGACAGGGCTAAGATATGGCTACACCTTC. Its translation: CASTETGLRYGYTF.

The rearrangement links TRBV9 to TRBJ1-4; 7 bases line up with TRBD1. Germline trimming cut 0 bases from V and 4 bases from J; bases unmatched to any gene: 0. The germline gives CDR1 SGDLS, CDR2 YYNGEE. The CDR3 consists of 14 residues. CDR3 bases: TGTGCCAGCAGCGTAGGACAGGGTAATGAAAAACTGTTTTTT. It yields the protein CASSVGQGNEKLFF.

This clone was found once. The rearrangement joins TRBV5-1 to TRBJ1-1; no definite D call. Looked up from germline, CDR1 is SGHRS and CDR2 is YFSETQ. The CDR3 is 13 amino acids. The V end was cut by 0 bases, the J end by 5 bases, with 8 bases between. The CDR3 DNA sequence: TGCGCCAGCAGCTTGGCCCAGCAGACTGAAGCTTTCTTT. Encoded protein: CASSLAQQTEAFF.

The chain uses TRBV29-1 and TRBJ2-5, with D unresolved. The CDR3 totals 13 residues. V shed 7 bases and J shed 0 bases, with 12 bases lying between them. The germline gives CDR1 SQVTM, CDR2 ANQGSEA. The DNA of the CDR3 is TGCAGCGCCCACGTAGGGTACCAAGAGACCCAGTACTTC. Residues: CSAHVGYQETQYF.

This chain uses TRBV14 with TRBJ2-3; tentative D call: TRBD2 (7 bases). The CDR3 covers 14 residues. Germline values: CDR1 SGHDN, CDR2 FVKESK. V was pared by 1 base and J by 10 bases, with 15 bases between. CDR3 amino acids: CASSQAGGPLAQYF. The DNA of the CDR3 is TGTGCCAGCAGCCAAGCGGGGGGCCCTCTTGCGCAGTATTTT.

CDR3 sequence reads: CASSLAGGPNTQYF. CDR3 nucleotides: TGTGCCAGCAGCTTAGCGGGGGGGCCAAATACGCAGTATTTT. The V gene is TRBV7-9, the J gene TRBJ2-3; the D gene is possibly TRBD2 (7 bases). Trimming left V 0 bases short and J 7 bases short, with 11 bases between. The CDR3 is 14 amino acids. Germline loops: CDR1 SEHNR, CDR2 FQNEAQ (reference sequence).

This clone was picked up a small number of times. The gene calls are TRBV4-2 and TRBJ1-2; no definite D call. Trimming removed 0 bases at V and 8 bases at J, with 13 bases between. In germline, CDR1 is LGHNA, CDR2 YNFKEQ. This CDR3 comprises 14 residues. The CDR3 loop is CASSQDEQSMGYTF. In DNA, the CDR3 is TGTGCCAGCAGCCAAGATGAACAGTCGATGGGCTACACCTTC.

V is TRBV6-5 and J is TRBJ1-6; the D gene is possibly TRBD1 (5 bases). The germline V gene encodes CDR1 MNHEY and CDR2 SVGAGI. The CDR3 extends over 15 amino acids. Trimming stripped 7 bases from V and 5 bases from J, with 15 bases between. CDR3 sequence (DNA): TGTGCCAGCACCTCCGGGACGGAAAATAATTCACCCCTCCACTTT. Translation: CASTSGTENNSPLHF.

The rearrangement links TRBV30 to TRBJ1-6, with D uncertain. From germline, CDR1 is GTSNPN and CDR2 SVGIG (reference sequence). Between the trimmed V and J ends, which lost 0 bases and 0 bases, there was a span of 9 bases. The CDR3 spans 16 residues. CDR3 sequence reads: CAWSVRSSSYNSPLHF. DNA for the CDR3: TGTGCCTGGAGTGTACGGTCGAGCTCCTATAATTCACCCCTCCACTTT. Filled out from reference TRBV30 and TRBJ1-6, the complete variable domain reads SQTIHQWPATLVQPVGSPLSLECTVEGTSNPNLYWYRQAAGRGLQLLFYSVGIGQISSEVPQNLSASRPQDRQFILSSKKLLLSDSGFYLCAWSVRSSSYNSPLHFGNGTRLTVT.

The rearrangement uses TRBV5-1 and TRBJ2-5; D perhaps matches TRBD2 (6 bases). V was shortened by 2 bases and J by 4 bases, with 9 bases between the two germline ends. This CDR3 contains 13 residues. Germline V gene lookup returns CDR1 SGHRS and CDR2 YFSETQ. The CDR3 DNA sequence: TGCGCCAGCAGCTTCGGAGGGAGAGAGACCCAGTACTTC. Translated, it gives CASSFGGRETQYF.

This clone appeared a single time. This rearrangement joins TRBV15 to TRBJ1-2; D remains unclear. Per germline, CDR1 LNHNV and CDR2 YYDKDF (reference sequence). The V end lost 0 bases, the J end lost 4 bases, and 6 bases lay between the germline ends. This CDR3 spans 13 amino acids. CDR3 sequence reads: CATSRDISYGYTF. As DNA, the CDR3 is TGTGCCACCAGCAGAGACATTTCCTATGGCTACACCTTC.

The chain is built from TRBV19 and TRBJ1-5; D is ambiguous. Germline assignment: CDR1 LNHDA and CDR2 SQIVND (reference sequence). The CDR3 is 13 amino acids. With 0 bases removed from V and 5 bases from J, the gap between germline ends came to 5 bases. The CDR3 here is CASSIDGYQPQHF. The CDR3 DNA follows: TGTGCCAGTAGTATAGACGGCTATCAGCCCCAGCATTTT.

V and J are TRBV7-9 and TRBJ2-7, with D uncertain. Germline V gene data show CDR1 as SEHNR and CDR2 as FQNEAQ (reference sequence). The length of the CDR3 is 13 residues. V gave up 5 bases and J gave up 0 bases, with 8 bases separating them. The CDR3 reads CASSHHPSYEQYF. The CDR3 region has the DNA TGTGCCAGCAGCCATCACCCCTCCTACGAGCAGTACTTC.

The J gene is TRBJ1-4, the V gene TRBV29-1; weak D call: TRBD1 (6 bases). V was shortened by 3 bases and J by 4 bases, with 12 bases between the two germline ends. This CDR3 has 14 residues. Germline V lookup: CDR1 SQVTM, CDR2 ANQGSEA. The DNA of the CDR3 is TGCAGCGTTGACCACAGGGTTAATAATGAAAAACTGTTTTTT. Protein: CSVDHRVNNEKLFF.

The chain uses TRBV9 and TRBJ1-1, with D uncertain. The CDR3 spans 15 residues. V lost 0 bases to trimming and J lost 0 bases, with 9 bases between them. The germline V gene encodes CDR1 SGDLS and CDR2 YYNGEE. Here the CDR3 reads CASSVDARMNTEAFF. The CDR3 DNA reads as TGTGCCAGCAGCGTAGACGCCCGGATGAACACTGAAGCTTTCTTT.

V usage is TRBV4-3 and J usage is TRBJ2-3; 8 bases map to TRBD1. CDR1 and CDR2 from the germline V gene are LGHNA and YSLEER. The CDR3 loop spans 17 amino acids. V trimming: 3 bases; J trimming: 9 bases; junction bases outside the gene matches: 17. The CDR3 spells CASSQSTRGTGGETQYF. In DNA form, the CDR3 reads TGCGCCAGCAGCCAGTCTACTAGGGGGACAGGAGGAGAGACGCAGTATTTT.

This CDR3 is CASSQGPGELFF. The CDR3 bases are TGTGCCAGCAGCCAAGGACCCGGGGAGCTGTTTTTT. The genes are TRBV11-3 and TRBJ2-2; D is undetermined. V lost 5 bases to trimming and J lost 6 bases, with 7 bases between them. Germline CDR1 is SGHNT and CDR2 is YENEEA. This CDR3 comprises 12 residues.

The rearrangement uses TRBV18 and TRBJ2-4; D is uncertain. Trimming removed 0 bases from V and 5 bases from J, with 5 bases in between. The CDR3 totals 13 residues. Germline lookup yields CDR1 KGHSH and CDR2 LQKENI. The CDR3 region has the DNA TGTGCCAGCTCACCACCTGAACAAAACATTCAGTACTTC. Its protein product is CASSPPEQNIQYF.

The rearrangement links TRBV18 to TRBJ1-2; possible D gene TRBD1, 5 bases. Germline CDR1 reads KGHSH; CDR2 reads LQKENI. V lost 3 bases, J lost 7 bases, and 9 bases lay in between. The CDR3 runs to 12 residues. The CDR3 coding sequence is TGTGCCAGCTCACCGGAGGGGAGTGGCTACACCTTC. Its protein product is CASSPEGSGYTF.

The CDR3 loop is CASSVGTNTEAFF. The CDR3 nucleotides are TGTGCCAGCAGCGTTGGCACGAACACTGAAGCTTTCTTT. The V call is TRBV9, the J call TRBJ1-1; D gene unclear. The CDR3 totals 13 residues. Trimming cost V 2 bases and J 1 base, with 6 bases left between them. Germline loops: CDR1 SGDLS, CDR2 YYNGEE.

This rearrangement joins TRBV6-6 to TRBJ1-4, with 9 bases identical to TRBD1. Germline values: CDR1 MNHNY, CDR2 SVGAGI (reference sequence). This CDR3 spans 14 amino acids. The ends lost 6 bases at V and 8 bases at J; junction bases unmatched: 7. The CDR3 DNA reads TGTGCCAGCAGCCGACAGGGGGTTGGAGAAAAACTGTTTTTT. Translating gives CASSRQGVGEKLFF.

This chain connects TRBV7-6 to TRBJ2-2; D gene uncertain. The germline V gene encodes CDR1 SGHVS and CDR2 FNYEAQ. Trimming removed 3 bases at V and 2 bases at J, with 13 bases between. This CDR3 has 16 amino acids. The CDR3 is CASSFSKRPNTGELFF. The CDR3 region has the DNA TGTGCCAGCAGCTTTAGTAAAAGACCAAACACCGGGGAGCTGTTTTTT.

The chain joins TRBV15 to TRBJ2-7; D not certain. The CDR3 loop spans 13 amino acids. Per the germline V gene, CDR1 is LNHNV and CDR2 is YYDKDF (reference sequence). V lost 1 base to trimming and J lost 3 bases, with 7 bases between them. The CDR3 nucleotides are TGTGCCACCAGCAGAGTACACGGCTACGAGCAGTACTTC. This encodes CATSRVHGYEQYF.